This T cell receptor (beta chain) derives from a study of T cell changes during pregnancy in multiple sclerosis. Sequenced by immunoSEQ multiplex PCR; TCRdb stores in-frame clones only, minus some. The table lists roughly 71,000 clones, approximately 90% of them singletons, with approximately 1.6% in the top ten. The origin of this receptor is a female donor in good health, enrolled as a control in a pregnancy study. The sequencing used peripheral blood, collected in the first trimester of pregnancy.

CDR3 amino acids: CASSISLAGPSYEQYF. The CDR3 region has the DNA TGTGCCAGTAGTATTTCTCTAGCGGGACCCTCCTACGAGCAGTACTTC. The V gene is TRBV19, the J gene TRBJ2-7, with 9 bases fitting TRBD2. Germline V gene sequence: CDR1 LNHDA, CDR2 SQIVND (reference sequence). The CDR3 totals 16 residues. V gave up 3 bases and J gave up 0 bases; unmatched junction bases: 6.